The 10 T cell receptor beta chains below come from one sample, sequenced in a study of OX40 agonist ivuxolimab in advanced cancers. The assay was immunoSEQ multiplex PCR, and TCRdb's table has in-frame clones only and misses some. The profile shows 78,000 or so clones, approximately 81% of them singletons. Sequencing was performed on CD4+ or CD8+ T cells sorted from blood, taken in a trial of the OX40 agonist ivuxolimab. These receptors came from an adult with an advanced solid tumor such as melanoma, head and neck, liver or kidney cancer.

The chain combines TRBV28 with TRBJ2-7; TRBD2 aligns across 9 bases. CDR1 MDHEN and CDR2 SYDVKM come from the germline V gene. Unmatched junction bases numbered 5, after V lost 7 bases and J lost 4 bases. This CDR3 region has 13 residues. The CDR3 DNA is TGTGCCAGCAAGTCTAGCGGGAAGTACGAGCAGTACTTC. This gives the protein CASKSSGKYEQYF.

The chain joins TRBV5-1 to TRBJ2-3; 10 bases match TRBD2. Germline lookup yields CDR1 SGHRS and CDR2 YFSETQ. The CDR3 is 15 amino acids. J lost 0 bases, V lost 6 bases, and 4 bases had no gene match. This CDR3 reads CASKEREGSTDTQYF. The CDR3 DNA follows: TGCGCCAGCAAAGAGCGGGAGGGGAGCACAGATACGCAGTATTTT.

V gene TRBV18 combines with J gene TRBJ2-3; TRBD2 agrees at 14 bases. CDR3 length: 18 residues. J was trimmed by 1 base and V by 1 base; bases with no gene match: 4. In germline, CDR1 is KGHSH, CDR2 LQKENI. Here the CDR3 DNA reads TGTGCCAGCTCACCACGTGGGACTAGCGGGAGACGCACAGATACGCAGTATTTT. Amino acid sequence: CASSPRGTSGRRTDTQYF.

The chain joins TRBV7-2 to TRBJ2-5; D is unclear. The CDR3 has 13 amino acids. Between the trimmed V and J ends, which lost 1 base and 4 bases, there was a span of 7 bases. From germline, CDR1 is SGHTA and CDR2 FQGNSA. This CDR3 is CASSLVTLETQYF. CDR3 nucleotides: TGTGCCAGCAGCTTAGTGACGTTAGAGACCCAGTACTTC.

The chain links TRBV6-5 to TRBJ1-4; 7 bases match TRBD1. Germline lookup yields CDR1 MNHEY and CDR2 SVGAGI. This CDR3 is built from 16 residues. After removal of 1 base from V and 7 bases from J, the junction contained 9 bases not matched to a gene. This CDR3 is CASSYYPGTDSEKLFF. As DNA, the CDR3 is TGTGCCAGCAGTTACTACCCTGGGACAGATAGTGAAAAACTGTTTTTT.

This chain links TRBV7-9 with TRBJ2-7; the match to TRBD2 covers 11 bases. This CDR3 has 15 amino acids. V dropped 5 bases and J dropped 6; count of bases not matched to a gene: 9. Germline V gives CDR1 SEHNR, CDR2 FQNEAQ (reference sequence). DNA for the CDR3: TGTGCCAGCAGCCACACTAGCGGGAGAGGTGTCGAGCAGTACTTC. Its translation is CASSHTSGRGVEQYF.

Of note for this clone: This specimen includes other DNA sequences encoding the same CDR3. The chain carries TRBV19 and TRBJ1-4; D is perhaps TRBD1 (5 bases). Germline V CDR1 and CDR2: LNHDA, SQIVND (reference sequence). Trimming removed 9 bases from V and 6 bases from J, with 11 bases in between. This CDR3 comprises 12 residues. CDR3 protein: CASSGTHEKLFF. CDR3 sequence (DNA): TGTGCCAGCAGTGGGACTCATGAAAAACTGTTTTTT.

The V gene is TRBV5-6, the J gene TRBJ1-6; TRBD1 agrees at 7 bases. The V gene's germline CDR1 is SGHDT and CDR2 YYEEEE. The CDR3 totals 16 residues. Trimming cost V 5 bases and J 0 bases; bases outside gene matches: 5. The CDR3 coding sequence is TGTGCCAGCAGTCTGACAGGGTTCTCCTATAATTCACCCCTCCACTTT. It is translated as CASSLTGFSYNSPLHF.

This chain uses TRBV29-1 with TRBJ2-6, with 9 bases aligning to TRBD1. The germline CDR1 and CDR2 sequences are SQVTM and ANQGSEA. This CDR3 region has 18 residues. Germline trimming cut 5 bases from V and 0 bases from J; bases unmatched to any gene: 11. The CDR3 DNA reads as TGCAGCGTTCTACTTACAGGGGGCATCGGCTCTGGGGCCAACGTCCTGACTTTC. Protein sequence: CSVLLTGGIGSGANVLTF.

The chain couples TRBV11-3 to TRBJ2-7; D is perhaps TRBD2 (6 bases). V dropped 1 base and J dropped 6 bases, with 13 bases sitting between them. This CDR3 region has 14 residues. The germline V gene has CDR1 SGHNT and CDR2 YENEEA. The DNA of the CDR3 is TGTGCCAGCAGCTTAGGGGACTCTATGACCGAGCAGTACTTC. The encoded protein is CASSLGDSMTEQYF.